One sample yielded the 16 T cell receptor beta chains listed below, sequenced in a study of cytomegalovirus exposure and HLA in healthy donors. With 60 Vbeta and 13 Jbeta primers, the PCR was carried out. Sequenced by immunoSEQ multiplex PCR; TCRdb stores in-frame clones only, minus some. The sample shows about 150,000 clones, 80% of them seen only once. The sample comprised PBMCs. These receptors were taken from a woman between 45 and 65 years old in good health and CMV-seropositive.

The J gene is TRBJ2-2, the V gene TRBV6-1, with 10 bases that match TRBD1. V gave up 6 bases and J gave up 7 bases; unmatched junction bases: 2. The CDR3 has 13 residues. Germline V gives CDR1 MNHNS, CDR2 SASEGT. Here the CDR3 reads CASRGQGFGELFF. DNA of the CDR3: TGTGCCAGCAGGGGACAGGGGTTCGGGGAGCTGTTTTTT.

The chain joins TRBV29-1 to TRBJ1-2; 7 nucleotides line up with TRBD1. Germline CDR1 is SQVTM and CDR2 is ANQGSEA. After removal of 7 bases from V and 4 bases from J, the junction contained 12 bases not matched to a gene. CDR3 length equals 14 residues. The CDR3 DNA reads as TGCAGCGCGACAGGGCCCACCTCCAGCTATGGCTACACCTTC. Amino acids: CSATGPTSSYGYTF.

This clone showed up just a few times. This chain links TRBV15 with TRBJ1-1; a possible D gene is TRBD1 (5 bases). Germline assignment: CDR1 LNHNV and CDR2 YYDKDF (reference sequence). The CDR3 runs to 17 residues. V dropped 4 bases and J dropped 8 bases, with 26 bases sitting between them. CDR3 sequence (DNA): TGTGCCACCAGCATTCAGACGTCGACAGCGCGAAAGGGGGAAGCTTTCTTT. This gives the protein CATSIQTSTARKGEAFF.

This sequence joins TRBV5-1 and TRBJ2-5; 8 bases line up with TRBD1. The CDR3 sequence is 15 residues long. V trimming: 3 bases; J trimming: 3 bases; junction bases outside the gene matches: 7. Germline V gene data show CDR1 as SGHRS and CDR2 as YFSETQ. The CDR3 coding sequence is TGCGCCAGCAGCTCTTTAAGGGGACAGGAAGAGACCCAGTACTTC. As protein: CASSSLRGQEETQYF.

The V and J genes are TRBV18 and TRBJ2-7, with 10 bases that match TRBD1. Germline CDR1 is KGHSH and CDR2 is LQKENI. V was clipped by 1 base and J by 2 bases; unmatched bases: 2. The CDR3 has 15 amino acids. In nucleotides, the CDR3 is TGTGCCAGCTCACCACAGACAGGGGGCCCCTACGAGCAGTACTTC. This translates into CASSPQTGGPYEQYF.

This clone was detected only a few times. The V and J genes are TRBV5-1 and TRBJ2-1; a weak D match, TRBD2 (6 bases). V was cut by 2 bases and J by 1 base, with 16 bases left in between. The germline CDR1 and CDR2 sequences are SGHRS and YFSETQ. The CDR3 is 17 amino acids. CDR3 DNA sequence: TGCGCCAGCAGCTTCCAAGTCGGCGGGACTTCCTACAATGAGCAGTTCTTC. Translation gives CASSFQVGGTSYNEQFF.

The chain has TRBV7-2 and TRBJ1-2; maybe TRBD1 (5 bases). The germline V gene has CDR1 SGHTA and CDR2 FQGNSA. The CDR3 runs 13 residues. V was pared by 3 bases and J by 6 bases, with 11 bases between. The CDR3 spells CASSFQGGNGYTF. The CDR3 DNA reads as TGTGCCAGCAGCTTTCAGGGAGGGAATGGCTACACCTTC.

This clone was detected a few times. This chain joins TRBV29-1 and TRBJ2-3, with D possibly being TRBD1 (6 bases). Germline V gene sequence: CDR1 SQVTM, CDR2 ANQGSEA. The CDR3 is 15 amino acids. Trimming removed 4 bases from V and 5 bases from J, with 19 bases in between. CDR3 in amino acids: CSVAQRSGVGDTQYF. In DNA, the CDR3 is TGCAGCGTTGCCCAGAGATCAGGGGTGGGAGATACGCAGTATTTT.

V and J are TRBV6-1 and TRBJ2-1; 7 bases align to TRBD1. Germline CDR1 MNHNS, CDR2 SASEGT. There are 15 residues in the CDR3. Unmatched junction bases numbered 8, after V lost 4 bases and J lost 5 bases. The CDR3 protein is CASSGPRGKHNEQFF. CDR3 DNA: TGTGCCAGCAGTGGCCCCAGGGGGAAACACAATGAGCAGTTCTTC.

In its sample, this clone was seen once. This chain joins TRBV5-4 and TRBJ2-2; D call uncertain. V gave up 0 bases and J gave up 0 bases, with 6 bases separating them. The CDR3 length is 15 residues. Looked up from germline, CDR1 is SGHNT and CDR2 is YYREEE (reference sequence). The CDR3 reads CASSLGASNTGELFF. The CDR3 bases are TGTGCCAGCAGCTTGGGAGCGTCGAACACCGGGGAGCTGTTTTTT.

The genes are TRBV29-1 and TRBJ2-1; 8 bases agree with TRBD1. This CDR3 is built from 13 residues. Per the germline V gene, CDR1 is SQVTM and CDR2 is ANQGSEA. V trimming: 4 bases; J trimming: 7 bases; junction bases outside the gene matches: 6. CDR3 sequence (DNA): TGCAGCGTTGTGGTTGGACAGGGAAATGAGCAGTTCTTC. Amino acid sequence: CSVVVGQGNEQFF.

This clone occurred a few times. The V call is TRBV7-9, the J call TRBJ2-6; the D is unclear. CDR3 length: 17 amino acids. Germline V gene sequence: CDR1 SEHNR, CDR2 FQNEAQ (reference sequence). V shed 3 bases and J shed 2 bases, with 14 bases lying between them. CDR3 in amino acids: CASSFSRPLTGANVLTF. Written as DNA, the CDR3 is TGTGCCAGCAGCTTCTCCAGGCCGCTTACTGGGGCCAACGTCCTGACTTTC.

The chain is built from TRBV27 and TRBJ2-7, with 9 bases that match TRBD1. Looked up from germline, CDR1 is MNHEY and CDR2 is SMNVEV (reference sequence). V trimming: 3 bases; J trimming: 3 bases; junction bases outside the gene matches: 12. The CDR3 is made up of 17 amino acids. The CDR3 coding sequence is TGTGCCAGCAGTTTCCTCCAAAGACGACAGGGGGGCTACGAGCAGTACTTC. Protein product: CASSFLQRRQGGYEQYF.

CDR3: CASSQDRGTTNTGELFF. CDR3 bases: TGTGCCAGCAGCCAAGATCGGGGGACTACGAACACCGGGGAGCTGTTTTTT. This chain joins TRBV14 and TRBJ2-2; 7 bases are shared with TRBD2. The V and J ends lost 0 bases and 0 bases, in that order; junction bases with no gene match: 4. CDR3 length equals 17 residues. Germline V gene lookup returns CDR1 SGHDN and CDR2 FVKESK.

V usage is TRBV7-8 and J usage is TRBJ1-4; no clear D gene. This CDR3 has 15 amino acids. V gave up 1 base and J gave up 5 bases, with 11 bases separating them. Germline V lookup: CDR1 SGHVS, CDR2 FQNEAQ. CDR3 residues: CASSLDWRLNEKLFF. The CDR3 nucleotides read TGTGCCAGCAGCTTAGATTGGCGGTTAAATGAAAAACTGTTTTTT.

The V call is TRBV28, the J call TRBJ1-3; 8 bases align to TRBD1. The germline V gene encodes CDR1 MDHEN and CDR2 SYDVKM. This CDR3 region has 13 residues. J gave up 2 bases and V 8 bases, and 2 bases lay outside the gene matches. The CDR3 DNA follows: TGTGCCAGCGTGACAGGGGCTGGAAACACCATATATTTT. Its translation is CASVTGAGNTIYF. Full variable domain (missing parts from reference TRBV28 and TRBJ1-3): DVKVTQSSRYLVKRTGEKVFLECVQDMDHENMFWYRQDPGLGLRLIYFSYDVKMKEKGDIPEGYSVSREKKERFSLILESASTNQTSMYLCASVTGAGNTIYFGEGSWLTVV.